This T cell receptor beta chain was identified in a study of T cells in Graves' hyperthyroidism and ophthalmopathy. In the study overall: Before treatment of any kind, peripheral blood was taken at initial diagnosis. Study outcomes and limitations: Blood shared most expanded thyroid clonotypes above 0.001.

To note about this clonotype: No antigen is known for it.

TCR beta CDR3 regions were amplified from RNA. An initial round of RT-PCR targeting the TCR CDR3 relied on the HTBI primer set. TCRdb used MiXCR to reprocess the multiplex PCR reads, holding one entry per CDR3 protein. The sample holds some 740,000 distinct CDR3 sequences, roughly 15% seen once. For Graves' hyperthyroidism to be stable, ophthalmopathy could not progress within 18 months. The CDR3 spans 14 residues. V lost 4 bases and J lost 0, with 12 bases in between. Germline V gene data show CDR1 as DFQATT and CDR2 as SNEGSKA (reference sequence). The chain combines TRBV20-1 with TRBJ1-1; D is possibly TRBD1 (6 bases). The sequence derives from a woman aged 18-29 years with Graves' hyperthyroidism. Sequenced: blood. CDR3 sequence (DNA): TGCAGTGCTACAACGGGACACTTGAACACTGAAGCTTTCTTT. This codes for CSATTGHLNTEAFF.